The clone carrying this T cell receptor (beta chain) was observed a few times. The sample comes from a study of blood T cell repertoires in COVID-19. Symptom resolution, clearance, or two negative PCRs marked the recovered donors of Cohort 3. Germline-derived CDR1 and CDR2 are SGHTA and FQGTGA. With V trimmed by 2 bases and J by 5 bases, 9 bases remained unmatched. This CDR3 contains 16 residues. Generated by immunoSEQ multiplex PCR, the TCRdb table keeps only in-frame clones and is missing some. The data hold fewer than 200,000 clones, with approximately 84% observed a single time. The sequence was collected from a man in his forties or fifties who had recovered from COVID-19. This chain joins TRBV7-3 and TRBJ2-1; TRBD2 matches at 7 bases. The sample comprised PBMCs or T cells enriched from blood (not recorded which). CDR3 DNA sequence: TGTGCCAGCAGCTTATCGTCCGGGGGGACCGACAATGAGCAGTTCTTC. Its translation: CASSLSSGGTDNEQFF. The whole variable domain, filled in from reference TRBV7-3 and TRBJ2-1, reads GAGVSQTPSNKVTEKGKYVELRCDPISGHTALYWYRQSLGQGPEFLIYFQGTGAADDSGLPNDRFFAVRPEGSVSTLKIQRTERGDSAVYLCASSLSSGGTDNEQFFGPGTRLTVL.